Below, 30 T cell receptor beta chains from the same sample are listed, as sequenced in a study of tissue T cells after allogeneic stem cell transplantation. Only in-frame clones appear in the TCRdb table, and some are missing; sequencing was by immunoSEQ multiplex PCR. The sample lists tens of thousands of clones, less than 75% occurring once. The specimen was sorted cells pooled from one or two spleens. The receptor source for this set is a pool of C57BL/6 mice in good health.

With respect to this clone: Any gene name here is a mouse gene name. The CDR3 end lies 1 residue beyond the end of the read and is filled in from the germline J gene. J is TRBJ2-7 and V is TRBV16; the D gene is possibly TRBD1 (7 bases). The CDR3 runs 12 residues. V lost 2 bases, J lost 6 bases, and 8 bases lay in between. The V gene's germline CDR1 is SGHSA and CDR2 FRNQAP. The CDR3 sequence is CASSLRGLEQYF. Incomplete CDR3 DNA: TGTGCAAGCAGCTTAAGGGGGCTTGAACAGTAC.

A remark on this clone: The listed genes are named as in mouse. Read data end 1 residue before the CDR3 end; the end is taken from the germline J gene. The V call is TRBV13-3, the J call TRBJ2-5; no clear D gene. Per the germline V gene, CDR1 is NNHDY and CDR2 is SYVADS. V lost 4 bases to trimming and J lost 0 bases, with 3 bases between them. The CDR3 loop spans 12 amino acids. CDR3 residues: CASSFNQDTQYF. The sequenced CDR3 bases are TGTGCCAGCAGTTTTAACCAAGACACCCAGTAC. Supplemented by reference TRBV13-3 and TRBJ2-5, the full variable domain reads EAAVTQSPRSKVAVTGGKVTLSCHQTNNHDYMYWYRQDTGHGLRLIHYSYVADSTEKGDIPDGYKASRPSQENFSLILELASLSQTAVYFCASSFNQDTQYFGPGTRLLVL.

This clone was observed a handful of times. Germline and genes: mouse. The read falls 1 residue short of the CDR3 end, and the missing part is taken from the germline J gene. The chain recombines TRBV16 with TRBJ2-7, with 8 bases identical to TRBD2. Germline V gene sequence: CDR1 SGHSA, CDR2 FRNQAP. Trimming cost V 2 bases and J 4 bases; bases outside gene matches: 4. The CDR3 loop spans 14 amino acids. The CDR3 is CASSLSLGGYEQYF. The part of the CDR3 DNA that was read is TGTGCAAGCAGCTTAAGTCTGGGGGGTTATGAACAGTAC.

With regard to this clone: Gene labels here are mouse ones. Read data end 1 residue before the CDR3 end; the end is taken from the germline J gene. The chain employs TRBV13-2 and TRBJ2-3; D is tentatively TRBD1 or TRBD2 (5 bases each). Germline V gives CDR1 NNHNN, CDR2 SYGAGS (reference sequence). V lost 0 bases, J lost 0 bases, and 11 bases lay in between. The length of the CDR3 is 16 residues. The CDR3 region is CASGDAWGASAETLYF. The covered CDR3 bases are TGTGCCAGCGGTGATGCTTGGGGCGCTAGTGCAGAAACGCTGTAT.

As regards this clone: Any gene name here is a mouse gene name. Read data end 1 residue before the CDR3 end; the end is taken from the germline J gene. V usage is TRBV3 and J usage is TRBJ2-7; a weak D match, TRBD2 (6 bases). Germline V gene data show CDR1 as SNHLY and CDR2 as FYNGKV (reference sequence). V dropped 1 base and J dropped 0 bases, with 10 bases sitting between them. CDR3 length: 15 amino acids. CDR3 sequence: CASSLEWGYSYEQYF. The CDR3 bases that were read are TGTGCCAGCAGCTTAGAGTGGGGGTACTCCTATGAACAGTAC.

As for this clone: Germline and genes: mouse. The read ends 1 residue shy of where the CDR3 ends; the end is completed using the germline J gene. This chain uses TRBV14 with TRBJ2-5, with 7 nucleotides matching TRBD1. V was pared by 1 base and J by 8 bases, with 7 bases of the junction left unmatched. Germline loops: CDR1 SGHDT, CDR2 FRDEAV. This CDR3 spans 14 amino acids. The part of the CDR3 DNA that was read is TGTGCCAGCAGTTTCAACAGGGGTGGACGCACCCAGTAC. Amino acid sequence: CASSFNRGGRTQY. From start to end, the CDR3 is CASSFNRGGRTQYF.

There are a few counts of this clone. These gene names are mouse names. The CDR3 end falls 1 residue outside the read, so it is completed with the germline J gene. The chain couples TRBV13-2 to TRBJ1-4; possibly TRBD1 for D (6 bases). This CDR3 is 13 amino acids long. From germline, CDR1 is NNHNN and CDR2 SYGAGS (reference sequence). V lost 4 bases, J lost 6 bases, and 10 bases lay in between. The CDR3 is CASGTTGHERLFF. CDR3 bases read: TGTGCCAGCGGTACTACAGGGCACGAAAGATTATTT.

Worth noting for this clone: Any gene name here is a mouse gene name. Read coverage stops 1 residue before the CDR3 terminus; the germline J gene supplies the remainder. V usage is TRBV13-1 and J usage is TRBJ2-5, with TRBD1 as a possible D gene (6 bases). Trimming took 4 bases from V and 6 from J, leaving 12 bases between them. The CDR3 spans 13 residues. The germline V gene has CDR1 NSHNY and CDR2 SYGAGN. The CDR3 protein is CASSYREGDTQYF. Incomplete CDR3 DNA: TGTGCCAGCAGTTACAGGGAAGGGGACACCCAGTAC.

Notes on this clone: Any gene name here is a mouse gene name. The CDR3 end lies 1 residue beyond the end of the read and is filled in from the germline J gene. The chain joins TRBV13-2 to TRBJ1-1; tentatively, D is TRBD1 (5 bases). Trimming left V 5 bases short and J 1 base short, with 9 bases between. The CDR3 extends over 13 amino acids. Germline CDR1 is NNHNN and CDR2 is SYGAGS (reference sequence). The sequenced part of the CDR3 DNA is TGTGCCAGCGGGCTAGACAGAAACACAGAAGTCTTC. Protein: CASGLDRNTEVF. From start to end, the CDR3 is CASGLDRNTEVFF.

This clone was picked up a small number of times. Gene names are mouse gene names. From the germline J gene comes the end of the CDR3, since the read stops 1 residue before it. V usage is TRBV24 and J usage is TRBJ2-7; D is undetermined. V lost 2 bases and J 2 bases, leaving 1 base between the germline ends. Germline loops: CDR1 KGHTA, CDR2 FRNEEI. CDR3 size: 11 residues. The covered CDR3 bases are TGTGCCAGCAGTCTGACCTATGAACAGTAC. Protein product: CASSLTYEQY. The entire CDR3 protein is CASSLTYEQYF.

As regards this clone: Each gene name is a mouse one. Read sequence stops 1 residue before the CDR3 end, and the germline J gene provides the missing end. The chain employs TRBV13-1 and TRBJ2-7; TRBD2 agrees at 7 bases. The CDR3 is 13 residues long. Germline V gives CDR1 NSHNY, CDR2 SYGAGN. Unmatched junction bases numbered 5, after V lost 4 bases and J lost 4 bases. The CDR3: CASSHWGAYEQYF. The DNA read from the CDR3 is TGTGCCAGCAGTCACTGGGGAGCTTATGAACAGTAC.

This clone was found once. Gene names and germline refer to mouse. The read is 1 residue too short to cover the CDR3 end, so that end is filled in from the germline J gene. The rearrangement uses TRBV13-1 and TRBJ1-3, with no clear D. The V end lost 0 bases, the J end lost 0 bases, and 4 bases lay between the germline ends. The CDR3 spans 14 residues. Germline loops: CDR1 NSHNY, CDR2 SYGAGN. The CDR3 DNA, read in part, is TGTGCCAGCAGTGATGACTATTCTGGAAATACGCTCTAT. It is translated as CASSDDYSGNTLY. The entire CDR3 reads CASSDDYSGNTLYF.

This clone occurred a few times. Each gene name is a mouse one. The read terminates 1 residue ahead of where the CDR3 ends, so the germline J gene completes it. The V call is TRBV31, the J call TRBJ1-5; tentative D call: TRBD1 (5 bases). The CDR3 is made up of 14 amino acids. Germline CDR1 GKSSPN, CDR2 SITVG. Deletions cut 4 bases from V and 3 bases from J, with 13 bases between. The CDR3 reads CAWNGGEVNQAPLF. The CDR3 bases that were read are TGTGCCTGGAACGGGGGAGAGGTCAACCAGGCTCCGCTT.

A note on this clone: Genes and germline come from the mouse. The CDR3 goes on 1 residue after the read ends, and that part is filled in from the germline J gene. This chain uses TRBV5 with TRBJ1-4; TRBD1 matches 7 bases. Germline loops: CDR1 LGHNA, CDR2 YNLKQL (reference sequence). With V trimmed by 0 bases and J by 0 bases, 1 base remained unmatched. The CDR3 is made up of 16 amino acids. The CDR3 bases that were read are TGTGCCAGCAGCCAAGACAGGGGGATTTCCAACGAAAGATTATTT. This sequence encodes CASSQDRGISNERLF. The full CDR3 reads CASSQDRGISNERLFF.

A few counts support this clone. Mouse gene names apply. The read finishes 1 residue shy of the CDR3 end, and the germline J gene is used to complete it. The sample contains more than one DNA sequence encoding this CDR3. This chain connects TRBV3 to TRBJ2-7; 11 nucleotides line up with TRBD2. J gave up 3 bases and V 3 bases, and 1 base lay outside the gene matches. Germline CDR1 and CDR2: SNHLY and FYNGKV (reference sequence). This CDR3 spans 14 amino acids. The CDR3 bases that were read are TGTGCCAGCAGCTTCGGGACTGGGGGCTATGAACAGTAC. Encoded protein: CASSFGTGGYEQY. The full CDR3 protein reads CASSFGTGGYEQYF.

Note on this clone: Any gene name here is a mouse gene name. The read finishes 1 residue shy of the CDR3 end, and the germline J gene is used to complete it. This chain joins TRBV3 and TRBJ2-7; TRBD2 aligns across 7 bases. CDR1 is SNHLY, CDR2 FYNGKV, per germline (reference sequence). Trimming cost V 5 bases and J 4 bases; bases outside gene matches: 5. This CDR3 is built from 13 residues. The CDR3 DNA, read in part, is TGTGCCAGCAGCCCCCTGACTGGGTATGAACAGTAC. Protein sequence: CASSPLTGYEQY. The entire CDR3 protein reads CASSPLTGYEQYF.

Of note for this clone: Gene names follow the mouse nomenclature. Coverage ceases 1 residue before the CDR3 finishes, and the germline J gene fills in the end. This rearrangement joins TRBV17 to TRBJ2-5, with 8 bases identical to TRBD1. J was trimmed by 6 bases and V by 0 bases; bases with no gene match: 5. Germline lookup yields CDR1 MNHDT and CDR2 YYDKIL. There are 15 residues in the CDR3. The CDR3 reads CASSRDPTGVDTQYF. The DNA read from the CDR3 is TGTGCTAGCAGTAGAGATCCGACAGGGGTTGACACCCAGTAC.

For this clone: Genes here carry mouse names. Read sequence stops 1 residue before the CDR3 end, and the germline J gene provides the missing end. V and J are TRBV29 and TRBJ1-6; 8 nucleotides match TRBD1. TRBJ1-6 is sorted into the ORF group, with uncertain function. The trim removed 5 bases at V and 9 bases at J, leaving 3 bases unmatched. This CDR3 is built from 13 residues. Germline V CDR1 and CDR2: MSHET, SYDVDS. The sequenced part of the CDR3 DNA is TGTGCTAGCAGTCCGGACAGGGTTTCGCCCCTCTAC. Translated: CASSPDRVSPLY. The CDR3, in full, reads CASSPDRVSPLYF.

Note on this clone: Gene labels here are mouse ones. The CDR3 end falls 1 residue outside the read, so it is completed with the germline J gene. The rearrangement links TRBV12-2 to TRBJ2-5; TRBD2 matches 13 bases. The V gene end was trimmed by 0 bases and the J gene end by 3 bases; junction bases not matched to a gene: 2. There are 16 residues in the CDR3. The germline V gene has CDR1 SGHLS and CDR2 HYDKME. The CDR3 region is CASSLPGLGGQDTQYF. The covered CDR3 bases are TGTGCCAGCTCTCTCCCGGGACTGGGGGGGCAAGACACCCAGTAC.

In the case of this clone: Genes and germline are mouse. The DNA ends 1 residue before the CDR3 does, and the rest of the CDR3 is filled in from the germline J gene. The rearrangement joins TRBV30 to TRBJ1-2, with 9 bases that match TRBD1. Trimming cost V 1 base and J 3 bases; bases outside gene matches: 0. CDR1 SQVVS and CDR2 ANEGSEA come from the germline V gene. This CDR3 is 13 amino acids long. CDR3 sequence reads: CSSRGQGDSDYTF. CDR3 DNA (partial): TGTAGTTCTAGAGGACAGGGGGACTCCGACTACACC.

With respect to this clone: At one end, the junction sequence differs from germline, possibly due to a read error. Gene labels here are mouse ones. The CDR3 end is not reached by the read, which stops 1 residue before it; the germline J gene fills it in. V gene TRBV3 combines with J gene TRBJ2-7, with D unclear. Germline lookup yields CDR1 SNHLY and CDR2 FYNGKV (reference sequence). The CDR3 runs to 13 residues. The CDR3 protein is CASSPGSSYGQYF. The covered CDR3 bases are TGTGCCAGCAGCCCGGGGAGCTCCTATGGACAGTAC.

For this clone: Mouse gene names apply. The DNA ends 1 residue before the CDR3 does, and the rest of the CDR3 is filled in from the germline J gene. This chain connects TRBV31 to TRBJ1-6; a weak D match, TRBD1 (5 bases). TRBJ1-6 is filed as an ORF, its function uncertain. Trimming took off 1 base at V and 0 bases at J, with 7 bases between the two ends. This CDR3 spans 15 amino acids. The V gene's germline CDR1 is GKSSPN and CDR2 SITVG. CDR3 bases read: TGTGCCTGGAGTCATGACAGTTCCTATAATTCGCCCCTCTAC. Translation: CAWSHDSSYNSPLY. The whole CDR3 sequence is CAWSHDSSYNSPLYF.

A word on this clone: Each gene name is a mouse one. Coverage ceases 1 residue before the CDR3 finishes, and the germline J gene fills in the end. The chain employs TRBV13-2 and TRBJ1-5; D gene uncertain. The germline V and J ends were trimmed by 0 bases and 8 bases, with 9 bases remaining between them. Per the germline V gene, CDR1 is NNHNN and CDR2 is SYGAGS (reference sequence). The CDR3 length is 13 residues. The CDR3 bases that were read are TGTGCCAGCGGTGATGAGGAGGCGGAGGCTCCGCTT. It encodes CASGDEEAEAPL. The entire CDR3 reads CASGDEEAEAPLF.

This clone was found a few times. The germline and genes are mouse ones. The DNA read from the CDR3 is TGTGCCTGGAGTCTTTGGGGGGGGTATGAACAGTAC. As protein: CAWSLWGGYEQY. The full-length CDR3 reads as CAWSLWGGYEQYF. This chain links TRBV31 with TRBJ2-7, with 8 bases that match TRBD2. The CDR3 end is not reached by the read, which stops 1 residue before it; the germline J gene fills it in. Losses at the gene ends were 0 bases for V and 4 bases for J; bases not matched to a gene: 2. Germline assignment: CDR1 GKSSPN and CDR2 SITVG. The CDR3 is 13 residues long.

On this clone itself: Mouse germline and gene names are used. The read stops 1 residue short of the end of the CDR3; the missing end is completed from the germline J gene. The V and J genes are TRBV14 and TRBJ2-7; weak D call: TRBD2 (6 bases). Trimming shortened V by 2 bases and J by 7 bases, and 7 bases separated the two germline ends. CDR1 SGHDT and CDR2 FRDEAV come from the germline V gene. The CDR3 length is 11 residues. CDR3 DNA, as far as it was read: TGTGCCAGCAGTTTTCTGGGGGAACAGTAC. It specifies CASSFLGEQY. The full CDR3 reads CASSFLGEQYF.

This clone has a single count. All gene names here are mouse names. From the germline J gene comes the end of the CDR3, since the read stops 1 residue before it. The J gene is TRBJ2-2, the V gene TRBV2, with 12 bases identical to TRBD2. V was pared by 4 bases and J by 4 bases, with 4 bases of the junction left unmatched. The CDR3 totals 16 residues. The germline V gene has CDR1 LGHNA and CDR2 YSYQKL. The sequenced CDR3 bases are TGTGCCAGCAGCCGCGGGACTGGGGGGCGCACCGGGCAGCTCTAC. As protein: CASSRGTGGRTGQLY. The entire CDR3 sequence reads CASSRGTGGRTGQLYF.

The table lists this clone with a count of one. Mouse germline and gene names are used. The CDR3 goes on 1 residue after the read ends, and that part is filled in from the germline J gene. This rearrangement joins TRBV12-2 to TRBJ2-4, with D perhaps matching TRBD1 (5 bases). Germline CDR1 and CDR2: SGHLS and HYDKME. V was trimmed by 4 bases and J by 0 bases, leaving 10 bases between them. The CDR3 totals 14 residues. The sequenced part of the CDR3 DNA is TGTGCCAGCTCCCAGGACATTAGTCAAAACACCTTGTAC. It encodes CASSQDISQNTLY. The whole CDR3 protein is CASSQDISQNTLYF.

Points on this clone: Gene names follow the mouse nomenclature. The read terminates 1 residue ahead of where the CDR3 ends, so the germline J gene completes it. This rearrangement joins TRBV29 to TRBJ2-5; 10 bases line up with TRBD1. There are 14 residues in the CDR3. J lost 6 bases, V lost 6 bases, and 6 bases had no gene match. Germline V gene data show CDR1 as MSHET and CDR2 as SYDVDS. This CDR3 is CASRSTGGKDTQYF. Partial CDR3 DNA: TGTGCTAGCAGATCGACAGGGGGCAAGGACACCCAGTAC.

The table lists this clone with a count of one. All gene names here are mouse names. The read terminates 1 residue ahead of where the CDR3 ends, so the germline J gene completes it. This chain connects TRBV17 to TRBJ1-1; 7 nucleotides line up with TRBD1. Germline V gene data show CDR1 as MNHDT and CDR2 as YYDKIL. The CDR3 has 14 residues. Trimming took 3 bases from V and 1 from J; bases not matched to a gene: 2. The CDR3 here is CASSRGDRNTEVFF. The covered CDR3 bases are TGTGCTAGCAGTAGGGGGGACAGAAACACAGAAGTCTTC.

There are a few counts of this clone. Gene names refer to mouse genes. With the read ending 1 residue before the CDR3 end, the germline J gene is used to fill in that end. This chain joins TRBV5 and TRBJ2-7; 10 bases line up with TRBD2. This CDR3 comprises 14 residues. J gave up 5 bases and V 0 bases, and 1 base lay outside the gene matches. CDR1 is LGHNA and CDR2 is YNLKQL in the germline V gene (reference sequence). The CDR3 sequence: CASSQEGTGDEQYF. Incomplete CDR3 DNA: TGTGCCAGCAGCCAAGAGGGGACTGGGGATGAACAGTAC.